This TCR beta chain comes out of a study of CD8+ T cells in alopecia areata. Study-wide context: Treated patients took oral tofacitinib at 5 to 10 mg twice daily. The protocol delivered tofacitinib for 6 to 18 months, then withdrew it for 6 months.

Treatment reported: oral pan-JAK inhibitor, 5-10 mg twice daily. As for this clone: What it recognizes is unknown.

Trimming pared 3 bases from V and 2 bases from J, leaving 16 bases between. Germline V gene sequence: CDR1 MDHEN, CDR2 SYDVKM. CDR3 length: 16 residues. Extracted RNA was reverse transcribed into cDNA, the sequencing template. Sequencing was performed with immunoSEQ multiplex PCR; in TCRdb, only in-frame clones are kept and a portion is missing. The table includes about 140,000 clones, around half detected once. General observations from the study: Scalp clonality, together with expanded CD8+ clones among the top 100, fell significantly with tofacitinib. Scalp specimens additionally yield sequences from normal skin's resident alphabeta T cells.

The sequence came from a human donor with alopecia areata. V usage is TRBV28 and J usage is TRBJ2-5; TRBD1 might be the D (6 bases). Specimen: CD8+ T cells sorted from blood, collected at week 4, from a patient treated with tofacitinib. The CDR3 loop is CASSFPLGTTQETQYF. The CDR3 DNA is TGTGCCAGCAGTTTCCCCCTGGGGACAACTCAAGAGACCCAGTACTTC.